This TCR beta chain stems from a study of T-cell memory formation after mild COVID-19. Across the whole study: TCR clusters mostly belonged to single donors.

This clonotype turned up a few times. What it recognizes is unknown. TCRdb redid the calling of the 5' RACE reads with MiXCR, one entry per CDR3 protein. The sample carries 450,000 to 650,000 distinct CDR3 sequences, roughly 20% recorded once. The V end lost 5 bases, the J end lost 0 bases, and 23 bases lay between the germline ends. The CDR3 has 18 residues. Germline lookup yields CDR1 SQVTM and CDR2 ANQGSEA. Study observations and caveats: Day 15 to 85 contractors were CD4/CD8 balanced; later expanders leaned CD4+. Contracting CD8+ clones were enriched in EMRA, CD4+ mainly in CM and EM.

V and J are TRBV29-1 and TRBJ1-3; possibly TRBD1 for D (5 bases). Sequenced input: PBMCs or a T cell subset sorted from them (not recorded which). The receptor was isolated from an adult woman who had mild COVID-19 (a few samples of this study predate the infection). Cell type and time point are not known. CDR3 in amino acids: CSVFNPKPGTDSGNTIYF. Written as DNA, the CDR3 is TGCAGCGTTTTCAACCCAAAACCAGGGACCGACTCTGGAAACACCATATATTTT.